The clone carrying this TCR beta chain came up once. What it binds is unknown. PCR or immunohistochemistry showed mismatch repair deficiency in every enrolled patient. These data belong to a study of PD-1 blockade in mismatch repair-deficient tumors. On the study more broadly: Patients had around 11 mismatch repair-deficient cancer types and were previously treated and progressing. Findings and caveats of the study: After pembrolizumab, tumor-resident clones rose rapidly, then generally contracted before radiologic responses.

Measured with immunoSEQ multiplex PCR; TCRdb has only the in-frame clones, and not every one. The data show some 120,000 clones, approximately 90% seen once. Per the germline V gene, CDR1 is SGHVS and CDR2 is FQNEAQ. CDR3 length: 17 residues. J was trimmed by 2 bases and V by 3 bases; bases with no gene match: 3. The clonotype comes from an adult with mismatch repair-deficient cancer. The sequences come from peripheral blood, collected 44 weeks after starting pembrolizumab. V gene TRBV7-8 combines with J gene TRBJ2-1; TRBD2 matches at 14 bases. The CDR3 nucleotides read TGTGCCAGCAGCTTGGGACTAGCGGGAGCCACCTACAATGAGCAGTTCTTC. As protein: CASSLGLAGATYNEQFF.